This TCR beta chain was sequenced during a study of vaccination and CD4 T cells after COVID-19. Across the whole study: Samples taken post-COVID came a median about 100 days after diagnosis, ranging from 35 to 161. Post-vaccination specimens were collected at a median of approximately 72 days following dose two (range 14 to 241).

Oncomine TCR Beta short-read sequencing was applied to DNA from cultured CD4+ T cells. TCRdb re-analysed the PCR reads in MiXCR, keeping a single row per CDR3 protein. The repertoire has more than 20,000 distinct CDR3 sequences, 40% to 50% of them found once; the top ten carry roughly 4%. Stated time point: late sampling 161 to 241 days after vaccination in three convalescent patients. Noted treatment: roughly 10-day PBMC culture with coronavirus spike peptide pools or control peptides (ViraFEST assay). Half-medium replacement with fresh IL-2 medium took place on days 3 and 7. Details on this clonotype: The target antigen is unknown.

The CDR3 is 12 amino acids. The germline V gene encodes CDR1 SQVTM and CDR2 ANQGSEA. J gave up 6 bases and V 7 bases, and 8 bases lay outside the gene matches. The gene calls are TRBV29-1 and TRBJ1-2, with 7 bases fitting TRBD1. This clonotype was obtained from a human donor who had recovered from COVID-19. Sequenced here: CD4+ T cells from blood, cultured in vitro, sampled about 7 months after SARS-CoV-2 vaccination. The CDR3 DNA sequence: TGCAGCGCGGGACCGCAGGGGGATGGCTACACCTTC. Its translation: CSAGPQGDGYTF.